This T cell receptor beta chain was sequenced in a study of OX40 agonist ivuxolimab in advanced cancers. TCRdb's table, derived via immunoSEQ multiplex PCR, lists solely in-frame clones and lacks some. The sample consists of approximately 54,000 clones, around 93% of them appearing once. Germline V gene data show CDR1 as LNHDA and CDR2 as SQIVND (reference sequence). V shed 7 bases, J shed 4 bases, and the junction held 11 bases outside the gene matches. This CDR3 has 15 amino acids. This clone was counted between two and nine times. The input for sequencing was CD4+ or CD8+ T cells sorted from blood, taken in a trial of the OX40 agonist ivuxolimab. The chain couples TRBV19 to TRBJ1-2; 8 bases agree with TRBD1. The clonotype comes from an adult with an advanced solid tumor such as melanoma, head and neck, liver or kidney cancer. CDR3 sequence reads: CASTSGQAGSYGYTF. The CDR3 DNA reads as TGTGCCAGTACCTCGGGACAGGCAGGTTCCTATGGCTACACCTTC.